This TCR beta chain was sequenced during a study of blood T cell repertoires in COVID-19. CDR1 and CDR2 from the germline V gene are SNHLY and FYNNEI. The CDR3 extends over 14 amino acids. Trimming cost V 5 bases and J 4 bases; bases outside gene matches: 4. The data were produced by immunoSEQ multiplex PCR, yet TCRdb's version contains in-frame clones alone and is incomplete. This sample has about 270,000 clones, with 80% to 90% found just once. Notes on this clone: Other DNA variants within this sample encode the same CDR3.

The sequence was collected from a woman aged 70-85 years with acute or convalescent COVID-19. The genes are TRBV2 and TRBJ2-2, with 7 bases lining up with TRBD1. The sample consisted of peripheral blood. The CDR3 coding sequence is TGTGCCAGCAGTTTGGGACAGACCACCGGGGAGCTGTTTTTT. Its protein is CASSLGQTTGELFF.